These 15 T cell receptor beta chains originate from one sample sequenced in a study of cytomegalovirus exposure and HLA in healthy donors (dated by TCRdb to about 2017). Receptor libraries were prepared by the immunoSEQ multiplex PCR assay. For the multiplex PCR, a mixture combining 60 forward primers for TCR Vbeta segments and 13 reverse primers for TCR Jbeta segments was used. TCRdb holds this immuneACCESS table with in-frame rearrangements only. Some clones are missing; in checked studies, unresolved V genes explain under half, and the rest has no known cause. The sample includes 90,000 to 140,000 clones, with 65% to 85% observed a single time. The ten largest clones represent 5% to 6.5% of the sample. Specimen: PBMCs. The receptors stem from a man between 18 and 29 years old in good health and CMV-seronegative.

The CDR3 bases are TGTGCCAGCAGCGGGATCCGGGACAGGTCATATGGCTACACCTTC. Its translation is CASSGIRDRSYGYTF. The chain recombines TRBV21-1 with TRBJ1-2; TRBD1 was called by the table and not checked on the DNA. TRBV21-1 is tagged as a pseudogene. CDR3 size: 15 residues.

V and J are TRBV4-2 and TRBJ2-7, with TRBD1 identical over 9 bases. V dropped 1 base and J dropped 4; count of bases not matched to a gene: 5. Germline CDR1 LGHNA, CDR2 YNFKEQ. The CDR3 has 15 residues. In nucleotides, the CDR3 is TGTGCCAGCAGCCAAGCACAGGGGGCATCTTACGAGCAGTACTTC. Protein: CASSQAQGASYEQYF.

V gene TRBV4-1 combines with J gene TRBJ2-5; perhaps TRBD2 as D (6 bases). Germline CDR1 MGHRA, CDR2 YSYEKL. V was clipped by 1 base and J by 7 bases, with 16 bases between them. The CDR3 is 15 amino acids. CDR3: CASSQARRTGGTQYF. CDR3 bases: TGCGCCAGCAGCCAAGCCCGACGCACCGGGGGGACCCAGTACTTC.

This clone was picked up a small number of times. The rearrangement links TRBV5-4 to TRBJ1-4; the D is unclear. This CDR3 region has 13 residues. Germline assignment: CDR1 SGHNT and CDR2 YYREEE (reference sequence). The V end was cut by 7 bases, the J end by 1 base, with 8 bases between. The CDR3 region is CASARETNEKLFF. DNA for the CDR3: TGTGCCAGCGCCCGGGAAACTAATGAAAAACTGTTTTTT.

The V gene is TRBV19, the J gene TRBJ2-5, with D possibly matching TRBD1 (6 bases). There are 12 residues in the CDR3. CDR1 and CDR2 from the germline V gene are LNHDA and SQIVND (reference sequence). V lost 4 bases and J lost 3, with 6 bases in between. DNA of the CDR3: TGTGCCAGTAGTAGGACAGAAGAGACCCAGTACTTC. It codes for CASSRTEETQYF.

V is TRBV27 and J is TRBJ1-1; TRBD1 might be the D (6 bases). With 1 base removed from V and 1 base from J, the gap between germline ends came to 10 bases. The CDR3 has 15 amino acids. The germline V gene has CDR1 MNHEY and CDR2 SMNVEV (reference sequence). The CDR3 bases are TGTGCCAGCAGTTTATATCAGGGACAGAACACTGAAGCTTTCTTT. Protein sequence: CASSLYQGQNTEAFF.

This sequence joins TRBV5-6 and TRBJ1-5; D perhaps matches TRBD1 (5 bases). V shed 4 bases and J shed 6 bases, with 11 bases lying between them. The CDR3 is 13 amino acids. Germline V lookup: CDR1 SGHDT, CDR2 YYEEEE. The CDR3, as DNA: TGTGCCAGCAGCCCGGGAGGGGTTCAGCCCCAGCATTTT. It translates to CASSPGGVQPQHF.

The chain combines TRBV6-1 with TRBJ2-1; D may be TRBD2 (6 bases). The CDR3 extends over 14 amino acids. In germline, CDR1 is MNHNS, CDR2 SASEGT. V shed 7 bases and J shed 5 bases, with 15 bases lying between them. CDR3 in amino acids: CASIKSGGDNEQFF. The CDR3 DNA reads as TGTGCCAGCATCAAGAGCGGAGGGGACAATGAGCAGTTCTTC.

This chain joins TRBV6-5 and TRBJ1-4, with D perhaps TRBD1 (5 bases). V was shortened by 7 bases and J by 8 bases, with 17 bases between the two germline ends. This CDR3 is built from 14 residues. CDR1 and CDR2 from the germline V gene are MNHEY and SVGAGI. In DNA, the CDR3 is TGTGCCAGCACCAACGGGGGTATCAAAGAAAAACTGTTTTTT. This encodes CASTNGGIKEKLFF.

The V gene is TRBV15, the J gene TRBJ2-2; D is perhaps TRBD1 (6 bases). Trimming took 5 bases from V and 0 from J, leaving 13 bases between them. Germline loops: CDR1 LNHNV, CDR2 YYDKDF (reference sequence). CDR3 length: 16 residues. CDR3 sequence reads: CATSGPRGSNTGELFF. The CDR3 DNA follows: TGTGCCACCAGCGGACCCAGGGGATCGAACACCGGGGAGCTGTTTTTT.

The CDR3 DNA follows: TGTGCCAGCTCACCAGGATCAGCGGGAGTAGCCGGGGAGCTGTTTTTT. Translation gives CASSPGSAGVAGELFF. V gene TRBV18 combines with J gene TRBJ2-2; TRBD2 agrees at 8 bases. Germline V gene sequence: CDR1 KGHSH, CDR2 LQKENI. This CDR3 is built from 16 residues. J gave up 6 bases and V 2 bases, and 8 bases lay outside the gene matches.

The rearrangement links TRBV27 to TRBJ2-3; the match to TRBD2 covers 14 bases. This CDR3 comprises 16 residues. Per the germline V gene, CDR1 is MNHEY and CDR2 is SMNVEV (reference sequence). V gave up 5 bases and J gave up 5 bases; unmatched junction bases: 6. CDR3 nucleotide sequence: TGTGCCAGCAGTCCCCGACTAGCGGGAGGGCGAGATACGCAGTATTTT. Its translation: CASSPRLAGGRDTQYF.

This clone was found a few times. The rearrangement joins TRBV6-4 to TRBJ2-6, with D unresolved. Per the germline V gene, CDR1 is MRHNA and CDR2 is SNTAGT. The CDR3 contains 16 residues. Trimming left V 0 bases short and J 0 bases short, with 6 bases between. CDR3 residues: CASSDSTNSGANVLTF. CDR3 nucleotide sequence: TGTGCCAGCAGTGACTCGACAAACTCTGGGGCCAACGTCCTGACTTTC.

The CDR3 region is CAIGQGRNTNEKLFF. CDR3 bases: TGTGCCATCGGGCAGGGGCGGAATACTAATGAAAAACTGTTTTTT. The chain recombines TRBV10-3 with TRBJ1-4; possibly TRBD1 for D (6 bases). With 8 bases removed from V and 2 bases from J, the gap between germline ends came to 15 bases. The CDR3 covers 15 residues. CDR1 ENHRY and CDR2 SYGVKD come from the germline V gene.

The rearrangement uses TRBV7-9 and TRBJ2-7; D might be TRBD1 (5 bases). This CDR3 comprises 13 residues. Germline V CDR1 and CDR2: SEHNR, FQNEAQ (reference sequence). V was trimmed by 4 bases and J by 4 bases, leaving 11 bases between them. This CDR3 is CASSSVTVYEQYF. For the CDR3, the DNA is TGTGCCAGCAGCTCCGTGACAGTATACGAGCAGTACTTC.